The sequence of this T cell receptor (beta chain) was determined in a study of blood T cell repertoires in COVID-19. As for the study in general: Sources were T cells, B-cell-depleted T cells, or PBMCs; the material itself was cDNA or gDNA.

Only in-frame clones appear in the TCRdb table, and some are missing; sequencing was by immunoSEQ multiplex PCR. The sample holds a few hundred thousand clones; roughly 85% are singletons and the top ten take approximately 7.5%. V shed 1 base and J shed 3 bases, with 16 bases lying between them. The length of the CDR3 is 16 residues. Germline CDR1 is LGHDT and CDR2 is YNNKEL (reference sequence). This receptor was obtained from a human donor in a cohort sampled during active COVID-19. The rearrangement joins TRBV3-1 (or the pseudogene TRBV3-2) to TRBJ2-7; D gene unclear. Material for sequencing was peripheral blood. Here the CDR3 reads CASSQGPLGSDYEQYF. The DNA for the CDR3 is TGTGCCAGCAGCCAAGGTCCCCTGGGCTCTGACTACGAGCAGTACTTC.